This TCR beta chain originates from a study of PD-1 blockade in classical Hodgkin lymphoma (dated by TCRdb to about 2020). Concerning the study at large: Nivolumab dosing was 3 mg/kg intravenously every 2 weeks, continuing until either disease progression or unacceptable toxicity. A peripheral blood immune signature of response to PD-1 blockade in classical Hodgkin lymphoma was defined using TCR beta sequencing and CyTOF.

In the paper's terms, the time point label means: cycle 4 day 1 (C4D1), after 6 weeks of nivolumab. Every trial patient had relapsed after autologous stem cell transplantation, and cohorts A, B and C differed in prior brentuximab vedotin exposure. CD4+ T cells were purified from thawed PBMCs by magnetic negative selection with a Miltenyi CD4+ T cell isolation kit. The trial cohort was composed of 56 patients with relapsed/refractory classical Hodgkin lymphoma, for whom complete response, partial response or progressive disease was recorded as best overall response. Trial patients were treated with single-agent nivolumab in the multi-cohort phase II CheckMate 205 trial. An independent review committee assessed best overall response by applying the 2007 International Working Group response criteria. Trial PBMCs were collected immediately before nivolumab initiation (C1D1) and during therapy at cycle 2 day 1 and cycle 4 day 1. After peripheral blood was drawn into 8 mL Vacutainer Cell Preparation Tubes, PBMCs were isolated by centrifugation and then cryopreserved. Purified CD4+ and CD8+ fractions were prepared only for cases where an additional PBMC sample was available. Magnetically labelled cells were depleted on LS columns in a quadroMACS separator, and the flow-through was collected as the purified fraction.

Genomic DNA was isolated using the Qiagen DNeasy kit from unsorted PBMCs as well as from negatively selected CD4+ and CD8+ fractions. Using primers that anneal to V and J segments, immunoSEQ multiplex PCR amplified the TCR beta CDR3 regions. Amplification bias was minimized using a synthetic immune receptor repertoire, and residual bias was removed computationally after sequencing. The study's processing was this. Repertoire diversity was quantified as the Shannon entropy index using custom Python scripts. The unsorted, CD4+ and CD8+ repertoires were each analyzed separately, with the exception of combined analyses, where CD4+ and CD8+ sequences were merged in silico. A clone counted as expanded when the clone's frequency after treatment rose at least 2-fold relative to C1D1, and clones undetected at baseline were given a pseudocount of 0.5. Singleton clones were defined as clones with 0 or 1 copy at C1D1, and non-singleton clones were defined as clones with 2 or more copies. Clones expanded in unsorted samples were annotated as CD4+, CD8+ or unknown by matching protein sequences in sorted samples from the same patient. Wilcoxon tests were applied to paired samples to test diversity changes from C1D1 to C4D1. What TCRdb holds here is the immuneACCESS table cut down to in-frame rearrangements. Part of the clones is not present; checked against another copy, under half of the missing clones reflect an unresolved V gene, and the others are unexplained. The V and J calls and the clone size are those of that table, but D and trimming were determined from the DNA. The sample yields around 37,000 clones; about 94% were counted once. Jointly, the top ten make up approximately 0.3% of the sample.

Per the germline V gene, SQVTM is the CDR1 and ANQGSEA is the CDR2. The V end loses 6 bases and the J end loses 6 bases, and a stretch of 20 bases separates them. The CDR3 spans 14 residues, from the cysteine through the phenylalanine. Only the CDR3 DNA is retained, 42 bases long and in frame from the first base. Of note for this clone: Its antigen has not been determined. The input lacks base qualities; no much larger clone sits a single base away.

The study at large found these results: Baseline diversity similar to that of newly diagnosed patients was observed in trial patients achieving complete response, whereas significantly lower diversity was observed in partial responders and progressors. Baseline TCR diversity was reported to be lower in newly diagnosed patients than in healthy donors and to be lower still in relapsed/refractory patients. The study covered only a single clinical trial cohort, and the causes of the repertoire differences, possibly disease activity or prior therapy, were still not defined. By C4D1, a significant rise was seen in CD4+ TCR diversity but not in CD8+ TCR diversity (p=0.0027 vs p=0.16), and the rise was most apparent among complete responders (p=0.02). Diversity was lower in patients who began nivolumab less than 1 year after ASCT, so these patients were left out of later analyses to avoid confounding by immune reconstitution.

The sequence joins TRBV29-1 to TRBJ1-1; perhaps TRBD1 is the D gene, with 5 bases matching. The material sequenced was CD4+ T cells from blood, taken before the fourth cycle of nivolumab. The clonotype was recovered from a human donor with classical Hodgkin lymphoma. CDR3 loop: CSVDRVQGVPEAFF. The nucleotide sequence reads as follows: TGCAGCGTCGATAGGGTCCAGGGAGTCCCTGAAGCTTTCTTT.